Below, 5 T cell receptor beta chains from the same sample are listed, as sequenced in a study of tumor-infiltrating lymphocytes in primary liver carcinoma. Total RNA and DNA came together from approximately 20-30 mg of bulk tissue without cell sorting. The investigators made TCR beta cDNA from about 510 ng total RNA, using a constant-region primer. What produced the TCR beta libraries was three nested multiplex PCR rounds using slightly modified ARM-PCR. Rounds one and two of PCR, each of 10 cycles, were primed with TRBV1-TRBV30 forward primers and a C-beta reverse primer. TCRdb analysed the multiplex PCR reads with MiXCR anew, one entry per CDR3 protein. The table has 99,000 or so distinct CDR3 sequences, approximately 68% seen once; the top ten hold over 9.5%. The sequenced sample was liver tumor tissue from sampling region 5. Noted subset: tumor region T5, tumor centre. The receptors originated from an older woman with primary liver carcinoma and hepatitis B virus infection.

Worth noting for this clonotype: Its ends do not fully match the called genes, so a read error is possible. CDR3 sequence: CGLSLQATDTQCF. The CDR3, as DNA: TGCGGCCTAAGCCTCCAGGCCACAGATACGCAGTGTTTT. The chain has TRBV29-1 and TRBJ2-3; unclear D gene. The CDR3 runs to 13 residues. Germline V CDR1 and CDR2: SQVTM, ANQGSEA.

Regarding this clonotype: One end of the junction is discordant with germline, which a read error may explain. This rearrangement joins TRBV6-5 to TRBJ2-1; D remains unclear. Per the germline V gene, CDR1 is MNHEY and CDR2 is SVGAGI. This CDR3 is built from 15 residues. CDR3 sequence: CASSYSSSTYNEQSF. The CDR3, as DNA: TGTGCCAGCAGTTACTCGTCCTCTACCTACAATGAGCAGTCCTTC.

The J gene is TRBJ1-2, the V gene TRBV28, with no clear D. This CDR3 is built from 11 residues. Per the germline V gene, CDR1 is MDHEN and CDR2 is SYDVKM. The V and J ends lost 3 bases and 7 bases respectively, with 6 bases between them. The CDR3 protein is CASSLTAGYTF. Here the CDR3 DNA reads TGTGCCAGCAGTTTGACGGCTGGCTACACCTTC.

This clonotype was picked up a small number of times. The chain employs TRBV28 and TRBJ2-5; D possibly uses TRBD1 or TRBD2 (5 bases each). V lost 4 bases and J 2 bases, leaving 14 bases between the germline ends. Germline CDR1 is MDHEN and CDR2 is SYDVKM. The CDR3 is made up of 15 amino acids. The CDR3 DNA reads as TGTGCCAGCAGTTCCCCCGGGACGTCACAAGAGACCCAGTACTTC. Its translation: CASSSPGTSQETQYF.

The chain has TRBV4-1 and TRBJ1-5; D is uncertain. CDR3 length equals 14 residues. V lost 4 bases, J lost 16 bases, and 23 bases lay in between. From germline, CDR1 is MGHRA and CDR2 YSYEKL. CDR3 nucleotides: TGCGCCAGCAGCCCAATCGAGACGGGTCGGCCCCGACATTTT. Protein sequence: CASSPIETGRPRHF.